This TCR beta chain was captured in a study of OX40 agonist ivuxolimab in advanced cancers. Background on the study: At 0.01 to 10 mg/kg, ivuxolimab was administered intravenously to patients every 2 weeks. There were three patients with partial responses, one having hepatocellular carcinoma and two cutaneous melanoma.

Systemic immunosuppression or autoimmune disease history was grounds to exclude patients. This CDR3 is built from 15 residues. In germline, CDR1 is MNHNY, CDR2 SVGAGI (reference sequence). J lost 7 bases, V lost 6 bases, and 7 bases had no gene match. Sequenced by immunoSEQ multiplex PCR; TCRdb stores in-frame clones only, minus some. The repertoire holds around 150,000 clones, with 85% to 95% as singletons. The sequencing used CD4+ or CD8+ T cells sorted from blood, collected in a trial of the OX40 agonist ivuxolimab. This chain joins TRBV6-6 and TRBJ1-5; 12 bases line up with TRBD1. This sequence was found in an adult with an advanced solid tumor such as melanoma, head and neck, liver or kidney cancer. This chain's CDR3 is CASRGGTGGHQPQHF. The CDR3 DNA sequence: TGTGCCAGCAGAGGGGGGACAGGGGGCCACCAGCCCCAGCATTTT.